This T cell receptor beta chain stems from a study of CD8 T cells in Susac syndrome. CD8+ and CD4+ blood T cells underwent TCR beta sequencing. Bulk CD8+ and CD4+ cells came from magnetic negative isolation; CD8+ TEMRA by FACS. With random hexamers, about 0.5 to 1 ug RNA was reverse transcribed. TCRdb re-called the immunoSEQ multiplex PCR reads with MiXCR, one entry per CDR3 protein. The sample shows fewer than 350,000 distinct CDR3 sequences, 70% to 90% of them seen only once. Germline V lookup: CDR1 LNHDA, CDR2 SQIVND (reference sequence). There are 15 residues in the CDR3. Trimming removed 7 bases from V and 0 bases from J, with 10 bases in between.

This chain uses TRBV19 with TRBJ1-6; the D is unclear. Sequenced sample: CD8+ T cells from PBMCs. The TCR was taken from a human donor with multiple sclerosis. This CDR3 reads CASTAESSYNSPLHF. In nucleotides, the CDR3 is TGTGCCAGTACGGCGGAGAGCTCCTATAATTCACCCCTCCACTTT.